The rows below give T cell receptor beta chains drawn from one sample of a study of read filtering for tumor transcriptome and immune sequencing. TCRdb processed the reads anew with MiXCR; each CDR3 protein has one entry. The sample records about 90,000 distinct CDR3 sequences, more than 9% being singletons. The sample was a population of CD138-negative cells sorted from bone marrow. These receptor sequences come from a donor over 35 with multiple myeloma. Each CDR3 is given with its conserved first and last residue. D genes are given only for firm matches. Some rows have no size entry. The others give once, few or many, or a class for an expanded clone.

once	-	TRBV20-1	TRBJ2-2	CSAIESVAGTGELFF	TGCAGTGCTATTGAATCGGTCGCGGGCACCGGGGAGCTGTTTTTT
few	-	TRBV20-1	TRBJ1-5	CSARVGDQPQHF	TGCAGTGCTAGAGTCGGGGATCAGCCCCAGCATTTT
-	-	TRBV5-4	TRBJ1-2	CASSLDRHNYCYTF	TGTGCCAGCAGCTTGGATCGCCATAACTATTGCTACACCTTC
-	TRBD2	TRBV6-6	TRBJ2-1	CASLTTHSGRAGEQFF	TGTGCCAGCCTAACAACTCATAGCGGGAGGGCCGGTGAGCAGTTCTTC
many	TRBD1	TRBV7-8	TRBJ1-1	CASSLEQGGTEAFF	TGTGCCAGCAGCTTAGAACAGGGGGGCACTGAAGCTTTCTTT
-	-	TRBV3-1	TRBJ1-4	CASSQGDGLYLFF	TGTGCCAGCAGCCAAGGGGACGGGCTTTACCTGTTTTTT
many	TRBD2	TRBV5-1	TRBJ2-1	CASSFPGGYNEQFF	TGCGCCAGCAGCTTTCCGGGGGGCTACAATGAGCAGTTCTTC
-	-	TRBV12-3/TRBV12-4	TRBJ1-6	CASSLGGRGNSPLHF	TGTGCCAGCAGTTTAGGGGGGCGAGGTAATTCACCCCTCCACTTT
many	TRBD2	TRBV7-9	TRBJ2-7	CASSPAGVPSYEQYF	TGTGCCAGCAGCCCCGCGGGGGTCCCCTCCTACGAGCAGTACTTC
-	TRBD2	TRBV6-1	TRBJ2-3	CASSPEVAGLDTQYF	TGTGCCAGCAGCCCCGAGGTAGCGGGCCTAGATACGCAGTATTTT
many	-	TRBV7-3	TRBJ2-5	CASSLTGRQETQYF	TGTGCCAGCAGCTTAACCGGCCGCCAAGAGACCCAGTACTTC
many	-	TRBV7-9	TRBJ2-7	CASSDLLREDEQYF	TGTGCCAGCAGCGACCTCCTCCGCGAAGACGAGCAGTACTTC
many	TRBD2	TRBV12-3/TRBV12-4	TRBJ2-1	CASREREAYNEQFF	TGTGCCAGCAGGGAGCGGGAGGCATACAATGAGCAGTTCTTC
many	TRBD2	TRBV5-6	TRBJ2-7	CASRMTSGRAHEQYF	TGTGCCAGCAGGATGACTAGCGGGAGGGCGCACGAGCAGTACTTC
many	TRBD2	TRBV7-3	TRBJ2-3	CASSLIAGGTDTQYF	TGTGCCAGCAGCTTAATAGCGGGAGGGACAGATACGCAGTATTTT
many	-	TRBV29-1	TRBJ2-5	CSVGYSGETQYF	TGCAGCGTTGGTTACAGCGGAGAGACCCAGTACTTC
many	TRBD1	TRBV20-1	TRBJ2-4	CSASVTGRGGKNIQYF	TGCAGTGCTAGCGTGACAGGGCGAGGCGGCAAAAACATTCAGTACTTC
many	TRBD1	TRBV6-5	TRBJ2-2	CASSWDSFAGELFF	TGTGCCAGCAGTTGGGACAGCTTCGCCGGGGAGCTGTTTTTT
many	-	TRBV29-1	TRBJ2-7	CSVGTGTGVDEQYF	TGCAGCGTGGGAACCGGGACGGGAGTAGACGAGCAGTACTTC
-	-	TRBV12-3/TRBV12-4	TRBJ2-2	CASSSRVNPGELFF	TGTGCCAGCAGCTCCAGGGTGAATCCCGGGGAGCTGTTTTTT
many	-	TRBV6-1	TRBJ1-1	CASSGRENTEAFF	TGTGCCAGCAGTGGCAGGGAGAACACTGAAGCTTTCTTT
many	-	TRBV10-3	TRBJ2-3	CAISDSGTDTQYF	TGTGCCATCAGTGATAGCGGCACAGATACGCAGTATTTT
few	-	TRBV29-1	TRBJ1-1	CSVEIASSTEAFF	TGCAGCGTTGAGATTGCGTCGAGCACTGAAGCTTTCTTT
few	-	TRBV12-3/TRBV12-4	TRBJ2-1	CAEGDPNEQFF	TGTGCAGAGGGGGACCCCAATGAGCAGTTCTTC
many	TRBD1	TRBV5-1	TRBJ2-6	CASSSRDRLSGANVLTF	TGCGCCAGCAGCTCCCGGGACAGGCTATCGGGGGCCAACGTCCTGACTTTC
many	TRBD1	TRBV29-1	TRBJ1-1	CSVEDRGKGTEAFF	TGCAGCGTTGAGGACAGGGGGAAGGGGACTGAAGCTTTCTTT
many	TRBD2	TRBV5-1	TRBJ2-1	CASSLEPSGTSPSSYNEQFF	TGCGCCAGCAGCTTGGAACCGAGCGGGACTTCCCCCAGCTCCTACAATGAGCAGTTCTTC
many	-	TRBV29-1	TRBJ2-3	CSVAARGDTQYF	TGCAGCGTTGCGGCGAGAGGGGATACGCAGTATTTT
few	TRBD2	TRBV5-1	TRBJ2-7	CASSSGTSREQYF	TGCGCCAGCAGCTCTGGGACTAGTCGCGAGCAGTACTTC
many	-	TRBV20-1	TRBJ2-3	CSSPGTDTQYF	TGCAGCTCCCCAGGCACAGATACGCAGTATTTT
many	-	TRBV20-1	TRBJ2-7	CSASFQGGSYEQYF	TGCAGTGCTAGTTTTCAGGGAGGATCCTACGAGCAGTACTTC
many	TRBD2	TRBV19	TRBJ2-3	CASGLASGRGTDTQYF	TGTGCCAGTGGATTGGCTAGCGGGAGAGGAACAGATACGCAGTATTTT
-	-	TRBV20-1	TRBJ2-5	CSVEEVQETQYF	TGCAGTGTGGAGGAGGTGCAAGAGACCCAGTACTTC
-	TRBD2	TRBV2	TRBJ2-1	CASSAPRTSVGDNEQFF	TGTGCCAGCAGTGCCCCCAGGACTAGCGTGGGGGACAATGAGCAGTTCTTC
many	-	TRBV29-1	TRBJ1-4	CSVSPRLNEKLFF	TGCAGCGTTTCACCCCGGCTGAATGAAAAACTGTTTTTT
many	TRBD2	TRBV10-3	TRBJ2-7	CAIRARLAGGEQYF	TGTGCCATCAGAGCGAGACTAGCGGGAGGTGAGCAGTACTTC
many	TRBD1	TRBV19	TRBJ2-3	CASSIRQGGTDTQYF	TGTGCCAGTAGTATCCGCCAGGGGGGCACAGATACGCAGTATTTT
many	TRBD2	TRBV18	TRBJ2-1	CASSPGTSGRFSYNEQFF	TGTGCCAGCTCACCCGGGACTAGCGGGAGGTTCTCCTACAATGAGCAGTTCTTC
many	TRBD2	TRBV4-1	TRBJ2-2	CASSPGERLADLNTGELFF	TGCGCCAGCAGCCCGGGGGAGAGACTAGCGGATTTGAACACCGGGGAGCTGTTTTTT
few	TRBD2	TRBV12-3/TRBV12-4	TRBJ2-1	CASSLALAGVNEQFF	TGTGCCAGCAGTTTAGCTCTAGCGGGAGTTAATGAGCAGTTCTTC
many	-	TRBV7-7	TRBJ2-2	CASSLSVNTGELFF	TGTGCTAGCAGCTTATCAGTTAACACCGGGGAGCTGTTTTTT
many	-	TRBV5-1	TRBJ2-1	CASTSPGAYNEQFF	TGCGCCAGCACCTCCCCGGGAGCCTACAATGAGCAGTTCTTC
many	TRBD2	TRBV20-1	TRBJ2-3	CSARDLGLAGTDTQYF	TGCAGTGCTAGAGATCTAGGGCTAGCGGGAACCGATACGCAGTATTTT
many	TRBD2	TRBV7-2	TRBJ2-1	CASRPAGGPYNEQFF	TGTGCCAGCAGACCAGCGGGAGGACCCTACAATGAGCAGTTCTTC
-	-	TRBV10-1	TRBJ1-5	CASSESRGQPNQSQHF	TGCGCCAGCAGTGAGTCGAGAGGACAGCCCAATCAGTCCCAGCACTTT
few	TRBD2	TRBV5-4	TRBJ2-5	CASSLTSGTQETQYF	TGTGCCAGCAGCTTGACTAGCGGGACCCAAGAGACCCAGTACTTC
many	TRBD2	TRBV27	TRBJ2-7	CASSLASGSYEQYF	TGTGCCAGCAGTTTGGCTAGCGGGAGTTACGAGCAGTACTTC
few	-	TRBV9	TRBJ2-2	CASSPRAGGAYTGELFF	TGTGCCAGCAGCCCCCGGGCCGGGGGCGCCTACACCGGGGAGCTGTTTTTT
many	-	TRBV5-1	TRBJ2-2	CASSPTDRTGELFF	TGCGCCAGCAGCCCTACGGACAGAACCGGGGAGCTGTTTTTT
many	TRBD1	TRBV19	TRBJ1-1	CASSIDRGNTEAFF	TGTGCCAGTAGTATCGACAGGGGGAACACTGAAGCTTTCTTT
many	TRBD1	TRBV2	TRBJ1-1	CASRETGGTEAFF	TGTGCCAGCAGGGAGACAGGGGGGACTGAAGCTTTCTTT
many	TRBD1	TRBV7-9	TRBJ2-7	CASSLSGGQGTYEQYF	TGTGCCAGCAGCTTATCGGGGGGACAGGGGACGTACGAGCAGTACTTC
many	-	TRBV5-1	TRBJ1-1	CASSLSPGITEAFF	TGCGCCAGCAGCTTGAGTCCGGGGATCACTGAAGCTTTCTTT
many	-	TRBV5-1	TRBJ2-5	CASSLLQNPRETQYF	TGCGCCAGCAGCTTGCTCCAGAACCCTCGTGAGACCCAGTACTTC
many	-	TRBV18	TRBJ1-5	CASSPDGQVNQPQHF	TGTGCCAGCTCACCGGATGGGCAGGTCAATCAGCCCCAGCATTTT
many	-	TRBV5-1	TRBJ2-4	CASSLALSTDIQYF	TGCGCCAGCAGCTTGGCGCTCTCCACCGACATTCAGTACTTC
many	-	TRBV20-1	TRBJ2-3	CSGRGSGTNTDTQYF	TGCAGTGGGAGGGGTTCCGGGACCAACACAGATACGCAGTATTTT
many	TRBD1	TRBV7-9	TRBJ2-2	CASSPPGTGFGELFF	TGTGCCAGCAGCCCCCCCGGGACAGGGTTCGGGGAGCTGTTTTTT
few	-	TRBV20-1	TRBJ2-3	CTAFHPSWNTDRQYF	TGCACTGCTTTCCACCCTAGCTGGAACACAGATAGGCAGTATTTT
many	-	TRBV28	TRBJ2-7	CASSSVDYEQYF	TGTGCCAGCAGTTCTGTAGACTACGAGCAGTACTTC